This T cell receptor beta chain originates from a study of identical twins. Germline values: CDR1 SGHTA, CDR2 FQGNSA. The CDR3 sequence is 16 residues long. V was clipped by 1 base and J by 8 bases, with 18 bases between them. Study results and limitations: Researchers caution that invariant MAIT and iNKT cells could partly confound zero-insertion analyses.

This clonotype has more than one count but fewer than ten. Its antigen is not identified. TCRdb re-called the 5' RACE reads with MiXCR, one entry per CDR3 protein. The sample shows about 210,000 distinct CDR3 sequences, around 9.6% of them seen only once. The clonotype comes from a woman aged 18-35 years in good health. The chain uses TRBV7-2 and TRBJ2-1; D ambiguous. The sample taken for sequencing was memory (CD45RO+) T cells sorted from blood. DNA for the CDR3: TGTGCCAGCAGCTTAGTTTTAGGGAAAAGTTCAGATGAGCAGTTCTTC. It codes for CASSLVLGKSSDEQFF.